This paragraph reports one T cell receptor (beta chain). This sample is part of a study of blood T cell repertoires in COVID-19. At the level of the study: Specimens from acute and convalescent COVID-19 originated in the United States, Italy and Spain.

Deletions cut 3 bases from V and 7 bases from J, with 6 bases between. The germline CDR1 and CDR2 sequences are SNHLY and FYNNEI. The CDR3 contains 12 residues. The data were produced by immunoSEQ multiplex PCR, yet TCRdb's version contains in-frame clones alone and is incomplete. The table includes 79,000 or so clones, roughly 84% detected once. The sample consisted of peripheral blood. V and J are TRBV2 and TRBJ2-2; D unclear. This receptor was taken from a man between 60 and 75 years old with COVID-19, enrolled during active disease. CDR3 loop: CASSDLYGELFF. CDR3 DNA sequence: TGTGCCAGCAGTGACTTGTACGGGGAGCTGTTTTTT.